The clone carrying this T cell receptor (beta chain) occurred a few times. PCR was performed using 60 Vbeta and 13 Jbeta primers. The data were produced by immunoSEQ multiplex PCR, yet TCRdb's version contains in-frame clones alone and is incomplete. The repertoire has approximately 130,000 clones, more than 65% of them found once; the top ten carry under 3%. These data belong to a study of cytomegalovirus exposure and HLA in healthy donors. CDR3 length equals 15 residues. Losses at the gene ends were 3 bases for V and 4 bases for J; bases not matched to a gene: 6. Germline V gives CDR1 SEHNR, CDR2 FQNEAQ (reference sequence).

The sequence came from a woman aged 55-70 years in good health and CMV-seropositive. This chain connects TRBV7-9 to TRBJ1-1; TRBD1 matches at 9 bases. Material for sequencing was PBMCs. This CDR3 is CASSLDLTGGTEAFF. CDR3 nucleotide sequence: TGTGCCAGCAGCTTGGATTTGACAGGGGGCACTGAAGCTTTCTTT.